This TCR beta chain was sequenced during a study of Tregs in tolerant kidney transplant recipients. A note on this clone: The antigen is not known.

Study observations and caveats: Validation in larger populations is needed because few patients were studied.

Some clones are missing from TCRdb's copy, which holds only in-frame ones; the method was immunoSEQ multiplex PCR. Here the sample spans some 240,000 clones, approximately 83% being singletons. V lost 0 bases and J 8 bases, leaving 9 bases between the germline ends. There are 14 residues in the CDR3. The germline CDR1 and CDR2 sequences are SGDLS and YYNGEE. This chain joins TRBV9 and TRBJ1-6; D call uncertain. Sample: CD4+ T cells from blood. The receptor was derived from a human donor in good health. CDR3 in amino acids: CASSVDGNDSPLHF. In nucleotides, the CDR3 is TGTGCCAGCAGCGTAGACGGGAATGATTCACCCCTCCACTTT.